These 28 T cell receptor beta chains were all obtained from the same sample, sequenced in a study of Graves' ophthalmopathy and Graves' hyperthyroidism. Amplified material comprised TCR beta CDR3 regions derived from RNA transcripts. RT-PCR in the first round used HTBI primers; a second-round multiplex PCR followed. MiXCR was run by TCRdb on the multiplex PCR reads, yielding one entry per CDR3 protein. There are about 550,000 distinct CDR3 sequences in the sample; 35% to 45% occur only once, and over 3.5% lies in the top ten. Sequencing was carried out using peripheral blood or thyroid tissue (not recorded which). The receptors originated from an adult man with Graves' hyperthyroidism.

This clonotype was recorded at least ten times. The J gene is TRBJ1-1, the V gene TRBV5-1; D is uncertain. Germline V gene lookup returns CDR1 SGHRS and CDR2 YFSETQ. V lost 0 bases and J 1 base, leaving 10 bases between the germline ends. The CDR3 contains 15 residues. This CDR3 reads CASSLEGRTNTEAFF. Here the CDR3 DNA reads TGCGCCAGCAGCTTGGAGGGTCGGACGAACACTGAAGCTTTCTTT.

This sequence joins TRBV7-2 and TRBJ2-5; D is perhaps TRBD1 (6 bases). V lost 2 bases and J lost 5, with 18 bases in between. The CDR3 runs to 16 residues. Looked up from germline, CDR1 is SGHTA and CDR2 is FQGNSA. The CDR3: CASSLRWSRGAETQYF. In DNA form, the CDR3 reads TGTGCCAGCAGCTTAAGGTGGTCCAGGGGCGCGGAGACCCAGTACTTC.

The rearrangement links TRBV12-3 or TRBV12-4 to TRBJ2-7, with TRBD2 matching 14 bases. The CDR3 covers 18 residues. V was clipped by 5 bases and J by 3 bases; unmatched bases: 12. The CDR3 region has the DNA TGTGCCAGCAGTCCCGGACAGGACGGACTAGCGGGAGGCTACGAGCAGTACTTC. Protein product: CASSPGQDGLAGGYEQYF.

This clonotype was seen repeatedly, ten times or more. The rearrangement uses TRBV6-1 and TRBJ1-5; D might be TRBD1 (5 bases). Germline CDR1 reads MNHNS; CDR2 reads SASEGT. The V end was cut by 6 bases, the J end by 3 bases, with 9 bases between. The CDR3 spans 13 residues. The CDR3 DNA sequence: TGTGCCAGCAGGGGACGGTTCAATCAGCCCCAGCATTTT. Translation: CASRGRFNQPQHF.

This clonotype was seen only a few times. The chain employs TRBV6-5 and TRBJ2-2; no firm D call. The CDR3 totals 15 residues. V was trimmed by 2 bases and J by 7 bases, leaving 14 bases between them. Germline-derived CDR1 and CDR2 are MNHEY and SVGAGI. The DNA for the CDR3 is TGTGCCAGCAGTTACGGGCAGCCTGGCAGCGGGGAGCTGTTTTTT. Protein sequence: CASSYGQPGSGELFF.

This clonotype was counted once. The chain combines TRBV19 with TRBJ2-7, with 11 bases aligning to TRBD1. CDR1 is LNHDA, CDR2 SQIVND, per germline (reference sequence). This CDR3 is built from 16 residues. With V trimmed by 4 bases and J by 7 bases, 12 bases remained unmatched. The CDR3 is CASSTWTGGVSGEQYF. CDR3 in DNA: TGTGCCAGTAGTACCTGGACAGGGGGCGTCTCCGGGGAGCAGTACTTC.

This clonotype was seen more than once but under ten times. This rearrangement joins TRBV7-8 to TRBJ2-3; D is undetermined. Looked up from germline, CDR1 is SGHVS and CDR2 is FQNEAQ. The CDR3 sequence is 12 residues long. Between the trimmed V and J ends, which lost 5 bases and 6 bases, there was a span of 9 bases. The CDR3, as DNA: TGTGCCAGCAGCCAAGCTACTGATACGCAGTATTTT. It specifies CASSQATDTQYF.

J is TRBJ1-5 and V is TRBV7-2; 8 bases agree with TRBD1. CDR1 is SGHTA and CDR2 is FQGNSA in the germline V gene. J was trimmed by 6 bases and V by 3 bases; bases with no gene match: 10. The CDR3 runs 16 residues. The CDR3 protein is CASSLEAGGAGQPQHF. DNA of the CDR3: TGTGCCAGCAGCTTGGAAGCAGGGGGCGCGGGTCAGCCCCAGCATTTT.

This clonotype was counted between two and nine times. The chain joins TRBV15 to TRBJ2-3, with 11 positions matching TRBD2. The V and J ends lost 5 bases and 2 bases, in that order; junction bases with no gene match: 6. Germline V gives CDR1 LNHNV, CDR2 YYDKDF (reference sequence). This CDR3 region has 16 residues. The CDR3 sequence is CATSVGTSGLTDTQYF. CDR3 sequence (DNA): TGTGCCACCAGCGTCGGGACTAGCGGACTCACAGATACGCAGTATTTT.

In its sample, this clonotype was seen many times. The chain uses TRBV28 and TRBJ1-2; D not certain. CDR3 length: 15 residues. Trimming shortened V by 5 bases and J by 5 bases, and 18 bases separated the two germline ends. Germline CDR1 and CDR2: MDHEN and SYDVKM. The CDR3 reads CASSPPVSATYGYTF. In nucleotides, the CDR3 is TGTGCCAGCAGTCCACCAGTGTCAGCCACGTATGGCTACACCTTC.

Many counts were recorded for this clonotype. This chain joins TRBV7-2 and TRBJ2-5; D may be TRBD1 (6 bases). V lost 3 bases to trimming and J lost 2 bases, with 13 bases between them. Looked up from germline, CDR1 is SGHTA and CDR2 is FQGNSA. The CDR3 is made up of 15 amino acids. CDR3 in amino acids: CASSFYSGAQETQYF. The DNA for the CDR3 is TGTGCCAGCAGCTTTTACTCAGGGGCGCAAGAGACCCAGTACTTC.

The chain combines TRBV5-4 with TRBJ1-6; TRBD1 matches 10 bases. The V segment lost 4 bases and the J segment 10 bases; nucleotides outside the gene matches: 8. Germline V CDR1 and CDR2: SGHNT, YYREEE (reference sequence). The CDR3 totals 15 residues. CDR3 DNA: TGTGCCAGCAGCCCGGACAGGGGGGCTGGATCACCCCTCCACTTT. This encodes CASSPDRGAGSPLHF. The whole variable domain, filled in from reference TRBV5-4 and TRBJ1-6, reads ETGVTQSPTHLIKTRGQQVTLRCSSQSGHNTVSWYQQALGQGPQFIFQYYREEENGRGNFPPRFSGLQFPNYSSELNVNALELDDSALYLCASSPDRGAGSPLHFGNGTRLTVT.

Concerning this clonotype: Being one base from a much bigger clone, this may be a read error. The final CDR3 position lacks the conserved phenylalanine or tryptophan, pointing to a likely read error. The chain uses TRBV13 and TRBJ1-6; no reliable D call. The germline gives CDR1 PRHDT, CDR2 FYEKMQ (reference sequence). This CDR3 has 16 amino acids. The V end was cut by 2 bases, the J end by 7 bases, with 15 bases between. This chain's CDR3 is CASSLYAGALNSPLHL. The DNA for the CDR3 is TGTGCCAGCAGCTTATACGCAGGAGCGCTAAATTCACCCCTCCACTTA.

Details on this clonotype: The germline gene is not matched at one end of the junction; a read error may be the cause. The V call is TRBV24-1, the J call TRBJ2-2; 10 bases line up with TRBD2. The CDR3 is 14 amino acids. Germline CDR1 reads KGHDR; CDR2 reads SFDVKD. CDR3 sequence: CATCSGRRNDEQFF. The DNA for the CDR3 is TGTGCCACCTGTAGCGGGAGGCGCAATGATGAGCAGTTTTTT.

Points on this clonotype: Given the absence of the conserved phenylalanine or tryptophan at the CDR3 end, a read error is likely. The genes are TRBV12-3 or TRBV12-4 and TRBJ2-7; no reliable D call. CDR3 length: 10 residues. Trimming took 3 bases from V and 4 from J, leaving 1 base between them. CDR3 region: CASSFYEQYL. The CDR3 bases are TGTGCCAGCAGTTTTTACGAGCAGTACCTC.

This clonotype was observed at least ten times. Here the CDR3 reads CASSIKTVALNGYTF. For the CDR3, the DNA is TGTGCCAGTAGTATTAAAACTGTCGCACTGAATGGCTACACCTTC. J is TRBJ1-2 and V is TRBV19; D call uncertain. This CDR3 comprises 15 residues. CDR1 is LNHDA, CDR2 SQIVND, per germline (reference sequence). Trimming took 3 bases from V and 6 from J, leaving 17 bases between them.

The genes are TRBV7-2 and TRBJ1-2; 10 nucleotides match TRBD1. The CDR3 has 14 residues. V lost 5 bases and J lost 10; bases outside the gene matches: 10. CDR1 SGHTA and CDR2 FQGNSA come from the germline V gene. The CDR3 DNA reads as TGTGCCAGCAGCGGGACCGGGACAGGGGATATCTACACCTTC. Its protein is CASSGTGTGDIYTF.

On this clonotype: A much larger clonotype is one base distant, so this may be a read error. The V gene is TRBV29-1, the J gene TRBJ2-5, with TRBD2 matching 7 bases. In germline, CDR1 is SQVTM, CDR2 ANQGSEA. Trimming at V came to 1 base and at J to 1 base, leaving 9 bases not matched to a gene. This CDR3 contains 16 residues. The CDR3 is CSVEAWLLAAQETQYF. The CDR3 DNA follows: TGCAGCGTTGAAGCGTGGCTTCTAGCGGCCCAAGAGACCCAGTACTTC.

This clonotype was counted between two and nine times. This chain joins TRBV19 and TRBJ2-3; D is perhaps TRBD1 (6 bases). V dropped 1 base and J dropped 12 bases, with 11 bases sitting between them. Germline loops: CDR1 LNHDA, CDR2 SQIVND (reference sequence). The CDR3 totals 12 residues. This CDR3 is CASSIGAGDQYF. In DNA, the CDR3 is TGTGCCAGTAGTATAGGGGCAGGGGACCAGTATTTT.

The V gene is TRBV7-9, the J gene TRBJ1-4, with D unclear. The germline gives CDR1 SEHNR, CDR2 FQNEAQ (reference sequence). The CDR3 runs 18 residues. Trimming pared 2 bases from V and 1 base from J, leaving 17 bases between. CDR3 sequence (DNA): TGTGCCAGCAGCTTAAACGCATGGACCTTAGGAACTAATGAAAAACTGTTTTTT. Its translation: CASSLNAWTLGTNEKLFF.

A note on this clonotype: At one end, the junction sequence differs from germline, possibly due to a read error. The CDR3 DNA reads as TGTGCTAGCAGCCCAACTAGCTTTACCGGGGAGCTGTTTTTT. Its protein is CASSPTSFTGELFF. The V gene is TRBV7-7, the J gene TRBJ2-2; D might be TRBD2 (6 bases). This CDR3 comprises 14 residues. The germline V gene has CDR1 SSHAT and CDR2 FNYEAQ (reference sequence).

V usage is TRBV27 and J usage is TRBJ2-2; D is possibly TRBD1 (6 bases). The CDR3 loop spans 15 amino acids. The ends were cut back, 2 bases at V and 6 bases at J, with 13 bases in the middle. Germline V CDR1 and CDR2: MNHEY, SMNVEV (reference sequence). CDR3 amino acids: CASSLTDSFPGELFF. The CDR3 coding sequence is TGTGCCAGCAGTTTAACGGACAGTTTTCCCGGGGAGCTGTTTTTT.

This clonotype was detected many times. The V call is TRBV6-5, the J call TRBJ1-1; D call uncertain. The germline CDR1 and CDR2 sequences are MNHEY and SVGAGI. V was cut by 6 bases and J by 4 bases, with 9 bases left in between. This CDR3 contains 12 residues. The CDR3 DNA reads TGTGCCAGCAGCTTCGACACCACTGAAGCTTTCTTT. Translated, it gives CASSFDTTEAFF.

This clonotype was picked up many times. The CDR3 region is CASGFSTEAFF. CDR3 nucleotide sequence: TGTGCTAGTGGTTTTAGCACTGAAGCTTTCTTT. V and J are TRBV12-5 and TRBJ1-1; D remains unclear. Germline V lookup: CDR1 LGHNT, CDR2 FRNRAP. The V gene lost 3 bases and the J gene lost 4 bases, with 3 bases spanning the gap. CDR3 size: 11 residues.

V gene TRBV30 combines with J gene TRBJ1-2, with 7 bases identical to TRBD1. J gave up 2 bases and V 2 bases, and 8 bases lay outside the gene matches. From germline, CDR1 is GTSNPN and CDR2 SVGIG (reference sequence). The CDR3 is made up of 15 amino acids. The CDR3 bases are TGTGCCTGGAGTCCGCCAGACAGGGCAAACTATGGCTACACCTTC. Its translation: CAWSPPDRANYGYTF. Based on the CDR3 plus reference TRBV30 and TRBJ1-2, the full variable domain is SQTIHQWPATLVQPVGSPLSLECTVEGTSNPNLYWYRQAAGRGLQLLFYSVGIGQISSEVPQNLSASRPQDRQFILSSKKLLLSDSGFYLCAWSPPDRANYGYTFGSGTRLTVV.

This rearrangement joins TRBV12-3 or TRBV12-4 to TRBJ2-2; weak D call: TRBD1 (6 bases). Trimming shortened V by 4 bases and J by 8 bases, and 14 bases separated the two germline ends. This CDR3 is built from 14 residues. The CDR3 loop is CASSYTGFRGELFF. Written as DNA, the CDR3 is TGTGCCAGCAGTTACACAGGGTTCCGGGGGGAGCTGTTTTTT.

The J gene is TRBJ2-2, the V gene TRBV2; D may correspond to TRBD1 or TRBD2 (7 bases each). From germline, CDR1 is SNHLY and CDR2 FYNNEI. CDR3 length equals 15 residues. Trimming took off 1 base at V and 5 bases at J, with 11 bases between the two ends. CDR3 DNA sequence: TGTGCCAGCAGTGAAGGGGAGGGGGCAACCGGGGAGCTGTTTTTT. As protein: CASSEGEGATGELFF.

Points on this clonotype: A read error is possible here, since a much larger clone lies one base away. J is TRBJ2-6 and V is TRBV5-1; no definite D call. The germline V gene encodes CDR1 SGHRS and CDR2 YFSETQ. CDR3 length equals 15 residues. Written as DNA, the CDR3 is TGCGCCGGCAGCTTGGACGGGTTTGGGGCCAACGTCCTGACTTTC. It yields the protein CAGSLDGFGANVLTF.